The entry that follows covers one T cell receptor beta chain sequence. Its specificity is not known. The data derive from a study of shared clonotypes between healthy human individuals. Study-wide background: Three plates each covered CD4 naive and memory; CD8 naive two, CD8 memory one.

The CDR3 spans 16 residues. V dropped 2 bases and J dropped 5; count of bases not matched to a gene: 8. The germline V gene encodes CDR1 SGHTA and CDR2 FQGNSA. The data were produced by immunoSEQ multiplex PCR, yet TCRdb's version contains in-frame clones alone and is incomplete. Among 1.6 million or so clones, about 98.5% were seen once, and the ten largest hold 0.36%. Points from the study as a whole: Clonotype sharing among donors was expected to depend on sequencing depth.

This clonotype was sampled from a man under 40 in good health. V is TRBV7-2 and J is TRBJ2-2, with TRBD1 matching over 7 bases. Sequenced sample: naive CD4+ T cells sorted from blood. The subset denotes: CD45RA+ positively selected. This chain's CDR3 is CASSLRDRRLTGELFF. In nucleotides, the CDR3 is TGTGCCAGCAGCTTAAGGGACAGACGGTTAACCGGGGAGCTGTTTTTT.